This T cell receptor (beta chain) stems from a study of T cells in Graves' hyperthyroidism and ophthalmopathy. V dropped 5 bases and J dropped 9 bases, with 20 bases sitting between them. The CDR3 totals 16 residues. Germline CDR1 and CDR2: LNHNV and YYDKDF (reference sequence). Amplification targeted TCR beta CDR3 regions from RNA transcripts. A set of HTBI primers served as the primers for a first-round RT-PCR of the TCR CDR3. TCRdb passed the multiplex PCR reads through MiXCR, listing each CDR3 protein once. The repertoire holds fewer than 650,000 distinct CDR3 sequences, with 14% as singletons. Study findings and constraints: Ophthalmopathy was model-predicted a median around 6.1 months pre-onset.

Patients aged 18 to 65 had newly diagnosed hyperthyroidism of under 2 months' duration. This clonotype occurred a few times. Its antigen is not identified. The chain couples TRBV15 to TRBJ1-6; D possibly corresponds to TRBD1 (5 bases). This receptor was obtained from a woman aged 40 to 55 with Graves' hyperthyroidism. Sequenced input: blood. This CDR3 is CATSYIPGGQGSPLHF. DNA of the CDR3: TGTGCCACCAGCTACATCCCGGGAGGGCAGGGTTCACCCCTCCACTTT.